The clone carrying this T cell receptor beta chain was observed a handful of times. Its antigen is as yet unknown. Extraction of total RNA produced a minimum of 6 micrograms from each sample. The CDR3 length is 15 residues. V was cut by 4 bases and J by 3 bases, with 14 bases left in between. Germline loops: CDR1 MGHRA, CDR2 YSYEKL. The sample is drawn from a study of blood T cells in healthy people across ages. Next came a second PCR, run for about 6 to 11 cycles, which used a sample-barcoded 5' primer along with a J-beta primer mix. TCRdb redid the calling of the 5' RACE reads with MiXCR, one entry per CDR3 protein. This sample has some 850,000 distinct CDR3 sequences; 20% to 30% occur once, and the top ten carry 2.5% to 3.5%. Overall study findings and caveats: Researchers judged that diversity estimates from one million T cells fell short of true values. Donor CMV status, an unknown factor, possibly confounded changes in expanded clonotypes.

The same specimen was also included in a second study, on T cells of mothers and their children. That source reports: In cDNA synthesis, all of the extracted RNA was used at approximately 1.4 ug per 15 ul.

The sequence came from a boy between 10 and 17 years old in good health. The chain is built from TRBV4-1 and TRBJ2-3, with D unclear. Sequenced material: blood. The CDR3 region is CASSPRGVETDTQYF. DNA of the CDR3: TGCGCCAGCAGCCCCCGCGGTGTGGAGACAGATACGCAGTATTTT.